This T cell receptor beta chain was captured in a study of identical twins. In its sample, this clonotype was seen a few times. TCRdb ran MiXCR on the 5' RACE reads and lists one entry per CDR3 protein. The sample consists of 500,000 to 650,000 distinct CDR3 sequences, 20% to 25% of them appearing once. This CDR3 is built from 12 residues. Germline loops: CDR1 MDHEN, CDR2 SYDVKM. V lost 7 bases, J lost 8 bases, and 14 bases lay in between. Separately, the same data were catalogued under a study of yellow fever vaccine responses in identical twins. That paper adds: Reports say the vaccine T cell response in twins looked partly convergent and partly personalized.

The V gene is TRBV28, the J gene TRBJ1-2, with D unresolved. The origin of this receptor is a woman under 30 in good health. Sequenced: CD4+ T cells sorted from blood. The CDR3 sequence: CASTDGVEGYTF. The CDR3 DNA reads TGTGCCAGCACGGACGGAGTGGAAGGCTACACCTTC.